This T cell receptor beta chain was sequenced during a study of cytomegalovirus exposure and HLA in healthy donors. On the study more broadly: Drawn from HLA-typed donors, tens of millions of unique TCRs were held in an early data release.

This CDR3 has 16 residues. Germline values: CDR1 SNHLY, CDR2 FYNNEI. Deletions cut 4 bases from V and 7 bases from J, with 22 bases between. Primers included in the PCR were 60 Vbeta and 13 Jbeta primers. Clones were sequenced by immunoSEQ multiplex PCR, and TCRdb holds only the in-frame ones, with some missing. The table lists around 130,000 clones, roughly three quarters of them singletons. The chain is built from TRBV2 and TRBJ1-2; possible D gene TRBD1, 6 bases. What was sequenced was PBMCs. This TCR was sampled from a woman aged 18-35 years in good health and CMV-seronegative. The CDR3 nucleotides read TGTGCCAGCAGTGGTGGGTGGACAGCGGTAATGGGTGGCTACACCTTC. Protein product: CASSGGWTAVMGGYTF.